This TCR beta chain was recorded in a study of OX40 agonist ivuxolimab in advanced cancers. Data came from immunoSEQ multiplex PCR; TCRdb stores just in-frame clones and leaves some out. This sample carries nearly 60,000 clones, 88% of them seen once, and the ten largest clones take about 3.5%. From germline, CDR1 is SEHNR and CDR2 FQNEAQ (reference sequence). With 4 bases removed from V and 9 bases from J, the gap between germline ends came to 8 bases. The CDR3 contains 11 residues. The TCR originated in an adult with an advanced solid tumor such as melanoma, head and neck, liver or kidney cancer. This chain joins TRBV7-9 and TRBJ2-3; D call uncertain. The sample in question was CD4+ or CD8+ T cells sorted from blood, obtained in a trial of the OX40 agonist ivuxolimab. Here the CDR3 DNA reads TGTGCCAGCAGCTCCGTCACCACGCAGTATTTT. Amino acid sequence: CASSSVTTQYF.